The clone carrying this T cell receptor beta chain was observed a handful of times. From germline, CDR1 is SNHLY and CDR2 FYNNEI. The CDR3 spans 11 residues. Trimming cost V 7 bases and J 13 bases; bases outside gene matches: 7. This entry comes from a study of CD8+ T cells in alopecia areata. The treatment here: oral pan-JAK inhibitor, 5-10 mg twice daily. RNA was extracted and reverse transcribed into cDNA as the sequencing template. Only in-frame clones appear in the TCRdb table, and some are missing; sequencing was by immunoSEQ multiplex PCR. The sample lists roughly 200,000 clones, about 53% seen once, with more than 10% in the top ten.

Source: CD8+ T cells sorted from blood, taken at week 24, from a patient treated with tofacitinib. This TCR was recovered from a human donor with alopecia areata. This chain links TRBV2 with TRBJ2-1; 7 nucleotides align to TRBD1. The CDR3 DNA follows: TGTGCCAGCACTATGGGACAGATCCAGTTCTTC. The encoded protein is CASTMGQIQFF.